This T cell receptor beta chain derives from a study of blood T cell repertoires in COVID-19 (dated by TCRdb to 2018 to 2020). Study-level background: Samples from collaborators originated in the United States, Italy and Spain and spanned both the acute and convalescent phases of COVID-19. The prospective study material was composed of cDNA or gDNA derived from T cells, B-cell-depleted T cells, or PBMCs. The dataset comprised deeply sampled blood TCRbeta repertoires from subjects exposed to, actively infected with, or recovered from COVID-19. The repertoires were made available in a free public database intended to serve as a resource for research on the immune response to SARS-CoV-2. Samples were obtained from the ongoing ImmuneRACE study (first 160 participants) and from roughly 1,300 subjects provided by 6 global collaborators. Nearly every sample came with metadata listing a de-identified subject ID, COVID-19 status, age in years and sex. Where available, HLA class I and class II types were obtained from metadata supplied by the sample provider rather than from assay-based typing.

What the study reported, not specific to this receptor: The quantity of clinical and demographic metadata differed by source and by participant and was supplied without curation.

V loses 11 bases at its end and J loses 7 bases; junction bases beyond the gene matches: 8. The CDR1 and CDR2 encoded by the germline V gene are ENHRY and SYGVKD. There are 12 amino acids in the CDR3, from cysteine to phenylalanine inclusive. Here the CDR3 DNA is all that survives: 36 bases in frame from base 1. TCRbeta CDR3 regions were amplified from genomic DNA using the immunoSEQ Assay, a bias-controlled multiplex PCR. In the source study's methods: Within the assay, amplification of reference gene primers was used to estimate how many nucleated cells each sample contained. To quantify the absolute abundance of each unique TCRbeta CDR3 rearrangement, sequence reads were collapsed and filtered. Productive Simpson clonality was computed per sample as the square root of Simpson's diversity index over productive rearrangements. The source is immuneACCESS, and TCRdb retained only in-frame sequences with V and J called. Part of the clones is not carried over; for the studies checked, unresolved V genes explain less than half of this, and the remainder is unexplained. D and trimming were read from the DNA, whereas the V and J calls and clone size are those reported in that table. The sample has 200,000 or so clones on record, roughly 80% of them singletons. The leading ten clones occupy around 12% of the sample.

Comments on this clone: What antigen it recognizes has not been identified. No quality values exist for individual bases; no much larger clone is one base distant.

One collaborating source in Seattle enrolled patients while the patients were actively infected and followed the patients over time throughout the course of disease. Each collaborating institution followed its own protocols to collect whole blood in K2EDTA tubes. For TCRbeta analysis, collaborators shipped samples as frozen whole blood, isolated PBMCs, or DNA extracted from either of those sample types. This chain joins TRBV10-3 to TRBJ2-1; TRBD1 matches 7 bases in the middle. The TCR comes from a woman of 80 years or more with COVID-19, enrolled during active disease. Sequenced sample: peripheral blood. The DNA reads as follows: TGTGCCGTCCGGGACAGTACTAATGAGCAGTTCTTC. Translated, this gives CAVRDSTNEQFF.